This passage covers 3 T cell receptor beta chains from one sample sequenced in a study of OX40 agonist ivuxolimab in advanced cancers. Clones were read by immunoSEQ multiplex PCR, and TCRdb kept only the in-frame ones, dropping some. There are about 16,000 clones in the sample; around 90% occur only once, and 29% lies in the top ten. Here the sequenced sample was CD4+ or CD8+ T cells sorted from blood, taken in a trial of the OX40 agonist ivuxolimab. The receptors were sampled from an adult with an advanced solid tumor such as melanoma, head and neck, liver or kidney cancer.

CDR3 protein: CAISETSGSYEQYF. The CDR3 coding sequence is TGTGCCATCAGTGAGACTAGCGGGAGTTACGAGCAGTACTTC. The chain recombines TRBV10-3 with TRBJ2-7, with 11 bases matching TRBD2. This CDR3 spans 14 amino acids. Germline V gene data show CDR1 as ENHRY and CDR2 as SYGVKD. V lost 2 bases, J lost 4 bases, and 1 base stayed unmatched.

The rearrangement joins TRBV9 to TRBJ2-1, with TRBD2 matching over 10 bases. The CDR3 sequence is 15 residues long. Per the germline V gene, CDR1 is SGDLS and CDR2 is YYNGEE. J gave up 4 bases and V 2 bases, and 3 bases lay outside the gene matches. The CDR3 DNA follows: TGTGCCAGCAGCGTTGGAGCGGGAGGGTACAATGAGCAGTTCTTC. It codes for CASSVGAGGYNEQFF.

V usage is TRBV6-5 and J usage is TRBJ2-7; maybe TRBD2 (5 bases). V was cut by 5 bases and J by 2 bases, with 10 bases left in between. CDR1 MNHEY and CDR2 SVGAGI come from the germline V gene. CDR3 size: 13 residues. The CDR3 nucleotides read TGTGCCAGCAGTGTAGGACTGCCCTACGAGCAGTACTTC. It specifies CASSVGLPYEQYF.